The present T cell receptor beta chain was sequenced within a study of cytomegalovirus exposure and HLA in healthy donors. Across the study: The early release's HLA-typed donors yielded 70 million to 85 million unique TCRs. Study results and limitations: Data from an earlier analysis indicated that most TCR beta V segments were productive either about 90% or about 30% of the time.

The PCR ran on 60 Vbeta and 13 Jbeta primers. Methods used by the authors: An analysis that came later counted 70 million to 100 million unique TCR beta chains, approximately 10 million shared. Clones were sequenced by immunoSEQ multiplex PCR, and TCRdb holds only the in-frame ones, with some missing. V, J and clone size were drawn from that table, and D and trimming were deduced from the DNA. Of under 170,000 clones in the sample, more than 75% were seen once. Looked up from germline, CDR1 is SGDLS and CDR2 is YYNGEE. V gave up 2 bases and J gave up 1 base, with 7 bases separating them. This CDR3 has 14 amino acids. About this clone itself: Its antigen is still unknown.

The chain recombines TRBV9 with TRBJ1-5; no clear D gene. The sequence derives from a human donor in good health. The sample consisted of PBMCs. The CDR3 DNA follows: TGTGCCAGCAGCGTTGCGGGGAGCAATCAGCCCCAGCATTTT. Translation gives CASSVAGSNQPQHF.